This T cell receptor (beta chain) was identified in a study of identical twins. In TCRdb, the 5' RACE reads were re-called with MiXCR into one record per CDR3 protein. The sample lists 250,000 or so distinct CDR3 sequences; approximately 8.3% were seen once. This clonotype occurred a few times. Its specificity is unknown. Findings and caveats of the study: Fewer insertions marked abundant cord blood beta clonotypes; young adult naive trended weakly, memory not at all. Twins' surplus sharing was weaker for beta out-of-frame sequences. Within twin pairs, the out-of-frame alpha sequences they shared showed excess low generation probability.

Germline loops: CDR1 MNHEY, CDR2 SMNVEV (reference sequence). The CDR3 is 16 residues long. Deletions cut 3 bases from V and 1 base from J, with 14 bases between. These data also formed part of another study, on yellow fever vaccine responses in identical twins.

Sequencing was carried out using CD8+ T cells sorted from blood. V usage is TRBV27 and J usage is TRBJ2-3, with D uncertain. The sequence was collected from a young woman in good health. The CDR3 region has the DNA TGTGCCAGCAGTTTGATTACAGCGCCGGGCACAGATACGCAGTATTTT. The encoded protein is CASSLITAPGTDTQYF.